Each of the 21 T cell receptor beta chains below was sequenced from the same sample in a study of cytomegalovirus exposure and HLA in healthy donors. Use of 60 Vbeta and 13 Jbeta primers characterized the PCR. Sequencing was performed with immunoSEQ multiplex PCR; in TCRdb, only in-frame clones are kept and a portion is missing. The sample contains around 93,000 clones, roughly 67% of which appear only once. Sequenced sample: PBMCs. These receptors came from a boy aged 5 to 17 in good health and CMV-seropositive.

This rearrangement joins TRBV6-6 to TRBJ2-1, with TRBD1 identical over 10 bases. Germline-derived CDR1 and CDR2 are MNHNY and SVGAGI (reference sequence). J gave up 6 bases and V 8 bases, and 10 bases lay outside the gene matches. The CDR3 runs to 15 residues. The CDR3 protein is CASFHPGQGLNEQFF. The CDR3 DNA sequence: TGTGCCAGCTTCCATCCGGGACAGGGGCTCAATGAGCAGTTCTTC.

A single count supports this clone. The chain joins TRBV30 to TRBJ2-2, with 8 bases lining up with TRBD1. Germline V gene data show CDR1 as GTSNPN and CDR2 as SVGIG (reference sequence). CDR3 length equals 14 residues. Losses at the gene ends were 8 bases for V and 4 bases for J; bases not matched to a gene: 9. CDR3 region: CAGDRGTATGELFF. The CDR3 DNA reads TGTGCCGGCGACAGGGGAACGGCCACCGGGGAGCTGTTTTTT.

This clone was counted a single time. The CDR3 loop is CASSHLRGLYNEKLFF. The CDR3 nucleotides read TGCGCCAGCAGTCATCTAAGAGGGCTTTATAATGAAAAACTGTTTTTT. The chain is built from TRBV23-1 and TRBJ1-4, with unresolved D. TRBV23-1 is recorded as an ORF, its role being uncertain. The CDR3 covers 16 residues. Trimming removed 3 bases from V and 4 bases from J, with 15 bases in between.

This chain connects TRBV25-1 to TRBJ2-2; D is unresolved. The CDR3 is 14 residues long. Trimming took off 3 bases at V and 4 bases at J, with 9 bases between the two ends. Germline CDR1 and CDR2: MGHDK and SYGVNS. The CDR3 coding sequence is TGTGCCAGCAGTGAGCCCGAGATCACCGGGGAGCTGTTTTTT. Its translation is CASSEPEITGELFF.

The chain links TRBV5-8 to TRBJ2-7; 7 bases map to TRBD1. This CDR3 is 15 amino acids long. Losses at the gene ends were 0 bases for V and 0 bases for J; bases not matched to a gene: 3. CDR1 SGHTS and CDR2 YDEGEE come from the germline V gene. Written as DNA, the CDR3 is TGTGCCAGCAGCTTGGGGGACAGATACTCCTACGAGCAGTACTTC. Residues: CASSLGDRYSYEQYF.

This sequence joins TRBV19 and TRBJ2-7, with D possibly being TRBD2 (6 bases). The germline V gene encodes CDR1 LNHDA and CDR2 SQIVND (reference sequence). CDR3 length: 14 residues. V shed 8 bases and J shed 2 bases, with 16 bases lying between them. The CDR3 nucleotides are TGTGCCAGTCGACTAGGGGACTCGACCTACGAGCAGTACTTC. Its protein product is CASRLGDSTYEQYF.

The V call is TRBV6-5, the J call TRBJ2-3; 11 bases match TRBD2. Germline assignment: CDR1 MNHEY and CDR2 SVGAGI. After removal of 8 bases from V and 5 bases from J, the junction contained 6 bases not matched to a gene. CDR3 size: 14 residues. CDR3 region: CASGASGGIDTQYF. CDR3 bases: TGTGCCAGCGGCGCTAGCGGGGGGATAGATACGCAGTATTTT.

The V gene is TRBV19, the J gene TRBJ2-7, with no clear D. CDR1 and CDR2 (germline): LNHDA, SQIVND (reference sequence). V was shortened by 6 bases and J by 2 bases, with 11 bases between the two germline ends. CDR3 size: 13 residues. CDR3 in DNA: TGTGCCAGTAGCTTGGCGGAGACCTACGAGCAGTACTTC. This sequence encodes CASSLAETYEQYF.

This chain joins TRBV19 and TRBJ1-2; D perhaps matches TRBD1 (6 bases). The ends were cut back, 4 bases at V and 10 bases at J, with 10 bases in the middle. There are 11 residues in the CDR3. The germline V gene encodes CDR1 LNHDA and CDR2 SQIVND (reference sequence). For the CDR3, the DNA is TGTGCCAGTAGTAGGACAGCTACCTACACCTTC. Translation: CASSRTATYTF.

The chain uses TRBV19 and TRBJ1-1, with D perhaps matching TRBD1 (5 bases). CDR1 is LNHDA, CDR2 SQIVND, per germline (reference sequence). The V and J ends lost 6 bases and 1 base respectively, with 15 bases between them. This CDR3 has 15 amino acids. This CDR3 reads CASSLLVQGNTEAFF. The CDR3 nucleotides are TGTGCCAGTAGCCTCCTGGTGCAGGGGAACACTGAAGCTTTCTTT.

This clone occurred a few times. Other nucleotide sequences from this sample produce the same CDR3. The rearrangement links TRBV4-3 to TRBJ1-4; TRBD1 might be the D (5 bases). The CDR3 has 14 amino acids. Deletions cut 1 base from V and 4 bases from J, with 7 bases between. The germline CDR1 and CDR2 sequences are LGHNA and YSLEER. CDR3 sequence: CASSQGQGNEKLFF. DNA for the CDR3: TGCGCCAGCAGCCAAGGGCAGGGTAATGAAAAACTGTTTTTT.

The rearrangement links TRBV18 to TRBJ2-5; D is uncertain. Trimming took 3 bases from V and 1 from J, leaving 6 bases between them. This CDR3 contains 13 residues. Germline CDR1 and CDR2: KGHSH and LQKENI. CDR3 DNA: TGTGCCAGCTCACCCTTAATCCAAGAGACCCAGTACTTC. Protein sequence: CASSPLIQETQYF.

This clone came up a few times. The chain recombines TRBV19 with TRBJ1-6; 8 bases are shared with TRBD1. There are 15 residues in the CDR3. Per germline, CDR1 LNHDA and CDR2 SQIVND (reference sequence). Unmatched junction bases numbered 5, after V lost 6 bases and J lost 4 bases. CDR3 amino acids: CASRKDRGYNSPLHF. CDR3 DNA: TGTGCCAGTAGAAAAGACAGGGGATATAATTCACCCCTCCACTTT.

The chain carries TRBV10-1 and TRBJ1-1; 7 bases align to TRBD1. Germline-derived CDR1 and CDR2 are WNHNN and SYGVQD (reference sequence). Germline trimming cut 4 bases from V and 4 bases from J; bases unmatched to any gene: 3. The CDR3 consists of 13 residues. The CDR3: CASSVTGATEAFF. The CDR3 DNA follows: TGCGCCAGCAGTGTAACAGGGGCCACTGAAGCTTTCTTT.

This chain uses TRBV6-1 with TRBJ2-7; D might be TRBD2 (6 bases). CDR1 and CDR2 (germline): MNHNS, SASEGT. Between the trimmed V and J ends, which lost 10 bases and 6 bases, there was a span of 13 bases. This CDR3 contains 11 residues. The CDR3 DNA reads as TGTGCCACCGGCGGGGCCCTCGAGCAGTACTTC. It translates to CATGGALEQYF.

The sample holds one count of this clone. The J gene is TRBJ2-3, the V gene TRBV18, with D possibly being TRBD1 (6 bases). The V and J ends lost 3 bases and 0 bases respectively, with 10 bases between them. CDR3 length: 15 amino acids. Germline-derived CDR1 and CDR2 are KGHSH and LQKENI. The CDR3 region is CASSPGQTSTDTQYF. The CDR3 region has the DNA TGTGCCAGCTCACCCGGACAGACAAGCACAGATACGCAGTATTTT.

The chain couples TRBV29-1 to TRBJ1-1; no reliable D call. Trimming cost V 4 bases and J 5 bases, with 11 bases left between them. Germline CDR1 and CDR2: SQVTM and ANQGSEA. The CDR3 is 12 amino acids. The CDR3 sequence: CSVAEGGTEAFF. CDR3 sequence (DNA): TGCAGCGTTGCTGAGGGAGGTACTGAAGCTTTCTTT.

The J gene is TRBJ2-3, the V gene TRBV29-1, with 7 bases aligning to TRBD2. The CDR3 is 13 residues long. CDR1 is SQVTM, CDR2 ANQGSEA, per germline. J lost 8 bases, V lost 2 bases, and 7 bases had no gene match. This CDR3 is CSVEPPTSSTQYF. The DNA for the CDR3 is TGCAGCGTTGAACCACCGACTAGCTCTACGCAGTATTTT.

The chain links TRBV5-1 to TRBJ1-1; the D gene is possibly TRBD1 (6 bases). The CDR3 has 15 amino acids. Germline V gene lookup returns CDR1 SGHRS and CDR2 YFSETQ. Trimming removed 0 bases from V and 6 bases from J, with 15 bases in between. Here the CDR3 reads CASSLEAGGLAEAFF. The CDR3 DNA follows: TGCGCCAGCAGCTTGGAAGCCGGGGGGCTCGCTGAAGCTTTCTTT.

The chain recombines TRBV2 with TRBJ1-2, with 7 bases matching TRBD1. CDR1 and CDR2 from the germline V gene are SNHLY and FYNNEI. This CDR3 comprises 13 residues. J was trimmed by 1 base and V by 6 bases; bases with no gene match: 2. The CDR3 DNA follows: TGTGCCAGCAGAACAGGGGATAACTATGGCTACACCTTC. Translated: CASRTGDNYGYTF.

The rearrangement uses TRBV5-4 and TRBJ2-7, with D possibly TRBD1 on 6 matching bases. Germline CDR1 is SGHNT and CDR2 is YYREEE (reference sequence). Trimming took off 0 bases at V and 5 bases at J, with 12 bases between the two ends. The CDR3 totals 14 residues. The chain's CDR3 is CASSLVNRDHEQYF. CDR3 DNA sequence: TGTGCCAGCAGCTTGGTTAACAGGGACCACGAGCAGTACTTC. The full variable domain, its missing parts supplied by reference TRBV5-4 and TRBJ2-7, is ETGVTQSPTHLIKTRGQQVTLRCSSQSGHNTVSWYQQALGQGPQFIFQYYREEENGRGNFPPRFSGLQFPNYSSELNVNALELDDSALYLCASSLVNRDHEQYFGPGTRLTVT.